Listed below are T cell receptor beta chains from one sample, sequenced in a study of vaccination and CD4 T cells after COVID-19. No antigen has been identified for these receptors. TCRdb re-analysed the PCR reads in MiXCR, keeping a single row per CDR3 protein. This sample has about 21,000 distinct CDR3 sequences, with approximately 40% found just once. Material: CD4+ T cells from blood, cultured in vitro, obtained about 7 months after SARS-CoV-2 vaccination. These receptors were taken from a human donor who had recovered from COVID-19. Both conserved end residues are part of each CDR3. D genes are given only for firm matches. The size of a clone is reported for some rows only, either as once, few or many, or as a class for expanded clones.

v_gene,j_gene,d_gene,abundance,CDR3nt,CDR3aa
TRBV20-1,TRBJ1-1,-,-,TGCAGTGCCTCCGCTTCTGGGCAGGGGTATCCGCCTGAAGCTTTCTTT,CSASASGQGYPPEAFF
TRBV28,TRBJ1-1,-,-,TGTGCCAGCAGCCCGTCGGGGGGACAGAACACTGAAGCTTTCTTT,CASSPSGGQNTEAFF
TRBV28,TRBJ2-7,-,once,TGTGCCAGCAGTTTTTTGGCGAATGGGGTCTACGAGCAGTACTTC,CASSFLANGVYEQYF
TRBV6-5,TRBJ1-6,-,few,TGTGCCAGCAGTTACCAGCTGCGGGGTTCAATTTCACCCCTCCACTTT,CASSYQLRGSISPLHF
TRBV6-1,TRBJ2-1,-,-,TGTGCCAGCAGAACGGACAACAATGAGCAGTTCTTC,CASRTDNNEQFF
TRBV20-1,TRBJ2-5,TRBD1,-,TGCAGTGCCCTAAGAGCGTCAGGGGGCGGAGAGACCCAGTACTTC,CSALRASGGGETQYF
TRBV7-2,TRBJ2-3,TRBD2,-,TGTGCCAGCAGCCGTTGGCGGGAGGTGGGAGATACGCAGTATTTT,CASSRWREVGDTQYF
TRBV20-1,TRBJ1-1,TRBD1,few,TGCAGTGCTAGAGACAGGGGGAGCACTGAAGCTTTCTTT,CSARDRGSTEAFF
TRBV2,TRBJ2-7,TRBD2,-,TGTGCCAGCAGTGTAGCGGGAGGGCCCTACTTC,CASSVAGGPYF
TRBV10-3,TRBJ2-7,-,-,TGTGCCATCAGTGTTGGGGGACCCTACGAGCAGTACTTC,CAISVGGPYEQYF
TRBV12-3/TRBV12-4,TRBJ1-2,-,-,TGTGCCAGCAGTTTAAGGGACGGACTCCACCATGGCTACACCTTC,CASSLRDGLHHGYTF
TRBV7-8,TRBJ2-7,-,few,TGTGCCAGCAGCCGTCCCCAAGGGTCCTACGAGCAGTACTTC,CASSRPQGSYEQYF
TRBV6-5,TRBJ2-5,-,-,TGTGCCAGCAGTTATCTACTCAGGGAGACCCAGTACTTC,CASSYLLRETQYF
TRBV28,TRBJ1-1,TRBD1,-,TGTGCCAGCAGTTTATGGGGACAGGGGGCCACTGAAGCTTTCTTT,CASSLWGQGATEAFF
TRBV7-6,TRBJ1-6,-,few,TGTGCCAGCAGCCCCTCTGGGACGGGATCTTACCGTGTTTCACCCCTCCACTTT,CASSPSGTGSYRVSPLHF
TRBV19,TRBJ2-7,-,few,TGTGCCAGTAGCGCGAAAAGCTCCTACGAGCAGTACTTC,CASSAKSSYEQYF
TRBV18,TRBJ2-3,-,-,TGTGCCAGCTCACGTTCCGGGAGCACAGATACGCAGTATTTT,CASSRSGSTDTQYF
TRBV6-4,TRBJ2-3,-,-,TGTGCCAGCAGTGAAGGGACTAGCACAGATACGCAGTATTTT,CASSEGTSTDTQYF